Below are 22 T cell receptor beta chains sequenced from a single sample in a study of control samples from healthy donors and cancer patients (dated by TCRdb to the early 2020s). Library preparation was by the immunoSEQ multiplex PCR assay. In its TCRdb copy, this immuneACCESS table keeps in-frame sequences only and misses some clones. Where compared with another copy, unresolved V genes explain less than half of these, and the others have no known cause. In all, the sample holds fewer than 200,000 clones, and 70% to 90% of those were seen once. The ten largest clonotypes hold around 13% of the sample. The sequencing input was blood. Receptors were obtained from a man in his thirties or forties in good health.

As to this clone: This specimen includes other DNA sequences encoding the same CDR3. The J gene is TRBJ1-5, the V gene TRBV10-2; D is perhaps TRBD1 (5 bases). Germline CDR1 and CDR2: WSHSY and SAAADI. CDR3 length: 15 amino acids. The V end was cut by 0 bases, the J end by 1 base, with 7 bases between. The chain's CDR3 is CASSESGGSNQPQHF. The CDR3 nucleotides read TGCGCCAGCAGTGAGTCTGGGGGGAGCAATCAGCCCCAGCATTTT.

The V call is TRBV19, the J call TRBJ1-1, with D perhaps TRBD1 (6 bases). The germline V and J ends were trimmed by 3 bases and 5 bases, with 19 bases remaining between them. CDR3 size: 16 residues. Germline CDR1 LNHDA, CDR2 SQIVND (reference sequence). CDR3 in DNA: TGTGCCAGTAGTATTTCCCACACAGGGCCGGGTACTGAAGCTTTCTTT. Protein sequence: CASSISHTGPGTEAFF.

This clone was seen more than once but under ten times. The chain uses TRBV5-5 and TRBJ1-4; no clear D gene. CDR1 is SGHKS, CDR2 YYEKEE, per germline (reference sequence). There are 15 residues in the CDR3. The V end lost 4 bases, the J end lost 5 bases, and 15 bases lay between the germline ends. For the CDR3, the DNA is TGTGCCAGCAGCCTGAACCGACGAGGCAATGAAAAACTGTTTTTT. This gives the protein CASSLNRRGNEKLFF. The entire variable domain, with the rest obtained from reference TRBV5-5 and TRBJ1-4, is as follows: DAGVTQSPTHLIKTRGQQVTLRCSPISGHKSVSWYQQVLGQGPQFIFQYYEKEERGRGNFPDRFSARQFPNYSSELNVNALLLGDSALYLCASSLNRRGNEKLFFGSGTQLSVL.

This sequence joins TRBV2 and TRBJ2-2; D uncertain. The germline V gene encodes CDR1 SNHLY and CDR2 FYNNEI. V shed 6 bases and J shed 6 bases, with 8 bases lying between them. The CDR3 covers 12 residues. The CDR3 sequence: CASRSNAGELFF. The CDR3 coding sequence is TGTGCCAGCAGAAGTAACGCCGGGGAGCTGTTTTTT. The full variable domain, with the rest looked up from reference TRBV2 and TRBJ2-2, is EPEVTQTPSHQVTQMGQEVILRCVPISNHLYFYWYRQILGQKVEFLVSFYNNEISEKSEIFDDQFSVERPDGSNFTLKIRSTKLEDSAMYFCASRSNAGELFFGEGSRLTVL.

The chain recombines TRBV25-1 with TRBJ1-2; D unclear. Looked up from germline, CDR1 is MGHDK and CDR2 is SYGVNS. This CDR3 comprises 12 residues. V was trimmed by 10 bases and J by 2 bases, leaving 11 bases between them. As DNA, the CDR3 is TGTGCCACTTCTTCGCGGAACTATGGCTACACCTTC. Amino acids: CATSSRNYGYTF.

V is TRBV7-9 and J is TRBJ1-2; no firm D call. The V end was cut by 5 bases, the J end by 4 bases, with 11 bases between. Germline CDR1 reads SEHNR; CDR2 reads FQNEAQ (reference sequence). The CDR3 consists of 13 residues. CDR3 residues: CASSTDGLYGYTF. The CDR3 DNA is TGTGCCAGCAGCACCGACGGACTCTATGGCTACACCTTC.

The rearrangement joins TRBV11-2 to TRBJ2-2; D is ambiguous. Looked up from germline, CDR1 is SGHAT and CDR2 is FQNNGV. V was clipped by 0 bases and J by 2 bases, with 10 bases between them. This CDR3 is 16 amino acids long. The CDR3 protein is CASSLDVRGNTGELFF. CDR3 sequence (DNA): TGTGCCAGCAGCTTAGACGTTCGAGGAAACACCGGGGAGCTGTTTTTT.

The chain has TRBV7-9 and TRBJ2-1; 7 bases agree with TRBD2. The V segment lost 5 bases and the J segment 4 bases; nucleotides outside the gene matches: 8. CDR3 length: 15 amino acids. Per germline, CDR1 SEHNR and CDR2 FQNEAQ (reference sequence). The CDR3 spells CASSPAQAGYNEQFF. Here the CDR3 DNA reads TGTGCCAGCAGCCCCGCCCAAGCGGGGTACAATGAGCAGTTCTTC.

The V gene is TRBV6-2 or TRBV6-3, the J gene TRBJ2-6, with a possible D match to TRBD1 (6 bases). CDR1 is MNHEY and CDR2 is SVGEGT in the germline V gene. This CDR3 has 13 residues. V lost 5 bases and J 4 bases, leaving 6 bases between the germline ends. CDR3: CASSTGGANVLTF. DNA of the CDR3: TGTGCCAGCAGTACAGGGGGGGCCAACGTCCTGACTTTC.

The chain recombines TRBV6-5 with TRBJ1-4; the D is unclear. Germline CDR1 reads MNHEY; CDR2 reads SVGAGI. This CDR3 is built from 15 residues. Trimming removed 8 bases from V and 8 bases from J, with 21 bases in between. CDR3 DNA sequence: TGTGCCAGCTGTTCTCTTGGAGGGCGGGAGGAAAAACTGTTTTTT. It is translated as CASCSLGGREEKLFF.

This chain uses TRBV6-2 or TRBV6-3 with TRBJ2-1; D gene unclear. The CDR3 covers 16 residues. V shed 6 bases and J shed 1 base, with 16 bases lying between them. CDR1 and CDR2 from the germline V gene are MNHEY and SVGEGT. The CDR3 is CASSSNDGLSYNEQFF. The CDR3 nucleotides are TGTGCCAGCAGCTCCAATGACGGGTTATCCTACAATGAGCAGTTCTTC.

This rearrangement joins TRBV25-1 to TRBJ2-7, with 10 positions matching TRBD1. Per the germline V gene, CDR1 is MGHDK and CDR2 is SYGVNS. The J segment lost 4 bases and the V segment lost 6 bases, leaving 15 bases of the junction unmatched. CDR3 length equals 17 residues. CDR3 loop: CASSEKRPGQGRYEQYF. The DNA for the CDR3 is TGTGCCAGCAGCGAGAAACGCCCGGGACAGGGGAGATACGAGCAGTACTTC.

The genes are TRBV7-2 and TRBJ1-2; D unresolved. The CDR3 has 13 residues. V gave up 2 bases and J gave up 5 bases, with 9 bases separating them. From germline, CDR1 is SGHTA and CDR2 FQGNSA. This CDR3 is CASSLSTSYGYTF. The CDR3 DNA reads TGTGCCAGCAGCTTAAGTACAAGTTATGGCTACACCTTC.

This clone was seen only a few times. The chain recombines TRBV14 with TRBJ2-5, with 9 bases lining up with TRBD1. In germline, CDR1 is SGHDN, CDR2 FVKESK. The CDR3 runs to 14 residues. The ends lost 5 bases at V and 5 bases at J; junction bases unmatched: 6. The CDR3, as DNA: TGTGCCAGCAGCAGACAGGGGGGAATGGAGACCCAGTACTTC. This codes for CASSRQGGMETQYF.

The rearrangement joins TRBV14 to TRBJ2-3; TRBD1 aligns across 7 bases. The CDR3 length is 15 residues. CDR1 is SGHDN and CDR2 is FVKESK in the germline V gene. V was pared by 4 bases and J by 2 bases, with 6 bases of the junction left unmatched. CDR3 in DNA: TGTGCCAGCAGCCGCGGACAGGTACTCACAGATACGCAGTATTTT. Translation: CASSRGQVLTDTQYF.

The J gene is TRBJ2-1, the V gene TRBV29-1; no clear D. Germline V CDR1 and CDR2: SQVTM, ANQGSEA. The length of the CDR3 is 12 residues. Trimming left V 4 bases short and J 4 bases short, with 8 bases between. The CDR3 is CSVGIGYNEQFF. In DNA, the CDR3 is TGCAGCGTTGGTATCGGTTACAATGAGCAGTTCTTC.

This chain uses TRBV3-1 (or the pseudogene TRBV3-2) with TRBJ2-7; no clear D gene. Germline CDR1 and CDR2: LGHDT and YNNKEL (reference sequence). The CDR3 length is 15 residues. Trimming removed 1 base from V and 2 bases from J, with 12 bases in between. The CDR3 region has the DNA TGTGCCAGCAGCCAAGCGTCTTCCTGGACCTACGAGCAGTACTTC. It specifies CASSQASSWTYEQYF.

This chain uses TRBV24-1 with TRBJ1-2, with TRBD1 matching over 8 bases. Germline loops: CDR1 KGHDR, CDR2 SFDVKD. This CDR3 is built from 16 residues. V lost 4 bases to trimming and J lost 8 bases; unmatched junction nucleotides: 14. CDR3 sequence reads: CATSEHQTGDVGGYTF. CDR3 nucleotide sequence: TGTGCCACCAGTGAGCATCAGACAGGGGACGTTGGCGGCTACACCTTC.

The chain couples TRBV5-6 to TRBJ2-5; perhaps D is TRBD1 or TRBD2 (5 bases each). The CDR3 length is 15 residues. The germline gives CDR1 SGHDT, CDR2 YYEEEE. The ends were cut back, 1 base at V and 2 bases at J, with 12 bases in the middle. The CDR3 nucleotides are TGTGCCAGCAGCTTGAGGGGCGGACTTCAAGAGACCCAGTACTTC. This encodes CASSLRGGLQETQYF.

The chain has TRBV5-4 and TRBJ2-5, with a tentative D call TRBD2 (6 bases). The germline V gene encodes CDR1 SGHNT and CDR2 YYREEE (reference sequence). This CDR3 has 14 residues. V shed 4 bases and J shed 3 bases, with 13 bases lying between them. CDR3 region: CASSKPGGKETQYF. CDR3 sequence (DNA): TGTGCCAGCAGCAAACCCGGAGGGAAAGAGACCCAGTACTTC.

The rearrangement joins TRBV3-1 (or the pseudogene TRBV3-2) to TRBJ2-1, with 10 bases aligning to TRBD1. The CDR3 has 17 amino acids. Germline values: CDR1 LGHDT, CDR2 YNNKEL (reference sequence). Trimming at V came to 1 base and at J to 8 bases, leaving 11 bases not matched to a gene. The CDR3 region is CASSQGPGDRGAHEQFF. CDR3 nucleotide sequence: TGTGCCAGCAGCCAAGGGCCGGGGGACAGGGGTGCCCATGAGCAGTTCTTC.

In this sample, this clone turned up a few times. This rearrangement joins TRBV5-1 to TRBJ1-3; 7 nucleotides agree with TRBD1. The V gene's germline CDR1 is SGHRS and CDR2 YFSETQ. There are 17 residues in the CDR3. The junction had 10 bases not matched to a gene; V was cut back by 4 bases and J by 0 bases. The CDR3 region is CASSLSQGPASGNTIYF. Written as DNA, the CDR3 is TGCGCCAGCAGCCTTTCACAGGGGCCCGCCTCTGGAAACACCATATATTTT.